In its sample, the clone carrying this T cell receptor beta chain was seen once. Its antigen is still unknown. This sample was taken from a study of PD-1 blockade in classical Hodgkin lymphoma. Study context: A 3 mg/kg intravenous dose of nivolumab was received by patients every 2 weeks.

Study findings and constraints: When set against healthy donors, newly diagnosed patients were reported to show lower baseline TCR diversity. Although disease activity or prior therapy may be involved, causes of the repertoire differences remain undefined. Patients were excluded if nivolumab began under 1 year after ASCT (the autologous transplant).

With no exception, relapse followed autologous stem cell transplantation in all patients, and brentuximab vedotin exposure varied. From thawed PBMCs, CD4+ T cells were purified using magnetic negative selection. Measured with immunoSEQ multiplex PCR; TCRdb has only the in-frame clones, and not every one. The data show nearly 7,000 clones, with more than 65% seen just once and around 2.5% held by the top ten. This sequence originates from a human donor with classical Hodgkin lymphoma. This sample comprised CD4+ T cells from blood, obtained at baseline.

CDR3: CASSDRGSSYEQFF. The CDR3 DNA sequence: TGTGCCAGCAGTGATCGCGGGAGTTCCTATGAGCAGTTCTTC. V and J are TRBV2 and TRBJ2-1; TRBD2 aligns across 7 bases. V lost 3 bases, J lost 8 bases, and 7 bases stayed unmatched. The germline V gene encodes CDR1 SNHLY and CDR2 FYNNEI. This CDR3 comprises 14 residues.